This T cell receptor beta chain was recorded in a study of T cell repertoires in cytomegalovirus infection. Whole-study context: Based on public TCR beta signatures, there were indications of CMV infection and of a matching HLA type.

Turning to this clonotype: Its antigen remains unknown.

TCRdb processed the reads anew with MiXCR; each CDR3 protein has one entry. Among approximately 270,000 distinct CDR3 sequences listed, 22% were seen once. General study results and limits: Ex vivo, HLA-C-restricted CMV-specific TCR beta clonotypes prevailed over the rest of the response. The cumulative frequency of public TCR beta families distinguished individuals who carried CMV together with the relevant HLA.

V gave up 6 bases and J gave up 5 bases, with 6 bases separating them. CDR3 size: 11 residues. This receptor was identified in a human donor in good health (CMV status not recorded). Some clones in this sample may be carry-over from other donors' samples. The chain links TRBV12-3 or TRBV12-4 to TRBJ2-3, with D hard to call. This specimen was cultured PBMCs, taken from culture after CMV antigen stimulation. The CDR3 coding sequence is TGTGCCAGCAGACTTATAGATACGCAGTATTTT. Encoded protein: CASRLIDTQYF.